The rows below give T cell receptor beta chains drawn from one sample of a study of spatial heterogeneity in lung cancer. TCRdb reprocessed the 5' RACE reads with MiXCR, giving one entry per CDR3 protein. The sample shows roughly 71,000 distinct CDR3 sequences, nearly 9% of them seen only once. The sequencing here drew on PBMCs, taken at follow-up. Receptors were obtained from a female donor with early-stage non-small cell lung cancer. CDR3s include the opening cysteine and the closing phenylalanine or tryptophan. The D gene is left open where the match is weak. Size is stated for part of the rows, as once, few or many counts, or as a class when the clone is expanded.

abundance	d_gene	v_gene	j_gene	CDR3aa	CDR3nt
many	TRBD1	TRBV7-3	TRBJ2-2	CASSLSPSGQGNTGELFF	TGTGCCAGCAGCTTATCTCCCAGCGGACAGGGGAACACCGGGGAGCTGTTTTTT
few	TRBD1	TRBV5-1	TRBJ2-1	CASRTGVVNEQFF	TGCGCCAGCCGGACAGGGGTGGTCAATGAGCAGTTCTTC
.	TRBD2	TRBV28	TRBJ2-1	CASSYSSGIINEQFF	TGTGCCAGCAGTTACAGTAGCGGGATAATCAATGAGCAGTTCTTC
many	.	TRBV6-1	TRBJ1-5	CASTVQGGGNQPQHF	TGTGCCAGCACTGTACAGGGAGGCGGGAATCAGCCCCAGCATTTT
few	TRBD2	TRBV11-2	TRBJ2-3	CASSLDPGGNTQYF	TGTGCCAGCAGCTTGGATCCGGGGGGGAATACGCAGTATTTT
few	TRBD2	TRBV3-1	TRBJ2-7	CASSQDGLAYEQYF	TGTGCCAGCAGCCAAGATGGACTAGCCTACGAGCAGTACTTC
.	TRBD1	TRBV4-1	TRBJ1-1	CASSQEGIGGRGAFF	TGCGCCAGCAGCCAAGAAGGTATAGGGGGCAGGGGAGCTTTCTTT
many	.	TRBV12-3/TRBV12-4	TRBJ2-1	CASTKTSNEQFF	TGTGCCAGCACCAAAACTAGCAATGAGCAGTTCTTC
few	.	TRBV18	TRBJ1-4	CASSQGSRDEKLFF	TGTGCCAGCTCTCAGGGATCTCGGGATGAAAAACTGTTTTTT
many	.	TRBV11-3	TRBJ2-1	CASSPRGGGYNEQFF	TGTGCCAGCAGCCCCCGCGGCGGAGGATACAATGAGCAGTTCTTC
few	TRBD2	TRBV24-1	TRBJ2-1	CASAGTSGYNEQFF	TGTGCCTCAGCGGGGACTAGCGGGTACAATGAGCAGTTCTTC
many	.	TRBV5-1	TRBJ2-5	CASSLVPGPQETQYF	TGCGCCAGCAGCTTGGTCCCTGGACCACAAGAGACCCAGTACTTC
many	TRBD2	TRBV14	TRBJ2-1	CASSQDRGSGKSYNEQFF	TGTGCCAGCAGCCAAGATCGGGGTAGCGGGAAATCCTACAATGAGCAGTTCTTC
.	TRBD1	TRBV10-3	TRBJ1-1	CAIGQGAVTEAFF	TGTGCCATAGGACAGGGGGCGGTCACTGAAGCTTTCTTT
many	.	TRBV27	TRBJ1-1	CASSRHRRVNTEAFF	TGTGCCAGCAGTCGCCACCGTCGAGTGAACACTGAAGCTTTCTTT
.	TRBD2	TRBV30	TRBJ2-1	CACQASGYYNEQFF	TGTGCCTGTCAAGCTAGCGGCTACTACAATGAGCAGTTCTTC